Shown below are 5 T cell receptor beta chains from a single sample sequenced in a study of T cell responses to AZD1222 COVID-19 vaccine. The protocol was immunoSEQ multiplex PCR, while the TCRdb copy is restricted to in-frame clones and leaves out a portion. Seen here are about 59,000 clones, roughly 89% observed once, and the top ten hold 5% to 6.5%. Here the sequenced sample was peripheral blood, taken 28 days after the second AZD1222 dose. Receptors were obtained from an adult who received the AZD1222 COVID-19 vaccine.

This chain uses TRBV6-2 or TRBV6-3 with TRBJ2-1, with 12 bases fitting TRBD2. Germline V lookup: CDR1 MNHEY, CDR2 SVGEGT. The CDR3 is 15 residues long. Trimming removed 5 bases from V and 4 bases from J; junction bases left unmatched: 3. CDR3 residues: CASSLAGGRYNEQFF. DNA for the CDR3: TGTGCCAGCAGTCTAGCGGGGGGGAGGTACAATGAGCAGTTCTTC.

There are a few counts of this clone. The gene calls are TRBV2 and TRBJ2-5; D ambiguous. The V gene's germline CDR1 is SNHLY and CDR2 FYNNEI. The CDR3 runs 11 residues. Trimming shortened V by 4 bases and J by 13 bases, and 13 bases separated the two germline ends. The CDR3 sequence is CASSVTRFLYF. CDR3 bases: TGTGCCAGCAGTGTAACACGGTTTCTGTACTTC.

CDR3 sequence reads: CAISESNRFQHF. The CDR3 nucleotides are TGTGCCATCAGTGAGTCGAATCGGTTCCAGCATTTT. J is TRBJ1-5 and V is TRBV10-3, with D unclear. The CDR3 is 12 amino acids. CDR1 is ENHRY and CDR2 is SYGVKD in the germline V gene. The ends were cut back, 0 bases at V and 12 bases at J, with 9 bases in the middle.

This sequence joins TRBV7-2 and TRBJ2-2, with D perhaps matching TRBD1 (7 bases). Germline loops: CDR1 SGHTA, CDR2 FQGNSA. This CDR3 is built from 16 residues. Trimming took off 2 bases at V and 4 bases at J, with 14 bases between the two ends. CDR3 in DNA: TGTGCCAGCAGCTTACAGGGGGGATCTGGCACCGGGGAGCTGTTTTTT. Its translation: CASSLQGGSGTGELFF.

The chain uses TRBV6-1 and TRBJ1-3; TRBD1 aligns across 7 bases. V was clipped by 2 bases and J by 2 bases; unmatched bases: 6. This CDR3 spans 16 amino acids. Germline lookup yields CDR1 MNHNS and CDR2 SASEGT. The CDR3 coding sequence is TGTGCCAGCAGTGAATTCCAACAGGGGCCTGGAAACACCATATATTTT. Encoded protein: CASSEFQQGPGNTIYF.